The clone carrying this TCR beta chain was seen many times. Its antigen remains unknown. The data stem from a study of neurological immune-mediated disorders. TCRdb redid the calling of the 5' RACE reads with MiXCR, one entry per CDR3 protein. The sample lists tens of thousands of distinct CDR3 sequences; roughly an eighth were seen once. Study-wide findings and caveats: Patients with HTLV-1-associated myelopathy showed the most TCR clonal expansion. Those with multiple sclerosis showed the least, falling below healthy controls.

Documented time point: longitudinal time-point 1 (baseline). The V gene lost 2 bases and the J gene lost 1 base, with 12 bases spanning the gap. CDR1 and CDR2 from the germline V gene are MGHRA and YSYEKL. This CDR3 spans 16 amino acids. The chain joins TRBV4-1 to TRBJ2-4; either TRBD1 or TRBD2 may fit D (6 bases each). The TCR sequence derives from a female donor with HTLV-1-associated myelopathy (HAM/TSP). Input material: PBMCs. CDR3 protein: CASSQLGGWAKNIQYF. DNA for the CDR3: TGCGCCAGCAGCCAACTGGGGGGCTGGGCCAAAAACATTCAGTACTTC.